The 27 T cell receptor beta chains listed next were all sequenced from one sample in a study of monozygotic twins with inflammatory bowel disease. TCRdb processed the 5' RACE reads again and assigns one entry to each CDR3 protein, with no DNA. The sample data list hundreds of thousands of distinct CDR3 sequences. Material: blood. The receptors originated from a human donor with ulcerative colitis or Crohn's disease, or a healthy co-twin of an affected twin (not recorded which).

The chain links TRBV20-1 to TRBJ2-1; TCRdb reports TRBD2, a call that lacks DNA to check it against. The CDR3 is made up of 14 amino acids. Germline CDR1 DFQATT, CDR2 SNEGSKA (reference sequence). CDR3 region: CSAPPRLVPNEQFF.

The chain couples TRBV7-2 to TRBJ2-2; TCRdb picks TRBD1, but there is no DNA to check that call. The germline CDR1 and CDR2 sequences are SGHTA and FQGNSA. The CDR3 covers 13 residues. This chain's CDR3 is CASSLPGSGELFF.

The rearrangement joins TRBV12-3 or TRBV12-4 to TRBJ2-1; without DNA, the TCRdb call of TRBD2 cannot be checked. The CDR3 consists of 20 residues. The CDR3 sequence is CASSPALGITGTSGYNEQFF.

The V call is TRBV5-1, the J call TRBJ2-1; TCRdb designates TRBD1, a call that cannot be tested without DNA. This CDR3 comprises 13 residues. Germline V gene data show CDR1 as SGHRS and CDR2 as YFSETQ. This CDR3 reads CASSLIQGNEQFF.

This sequence joins TRBV12-3 or TRBV12-4 and TRBJ2-7. CDR3 length: 13 amino acids. CDR3 residues: CASSFWSFDEQYF.

This chain links TRBV20-1 with TRBJ1-2; TCRdb's assignment of TRBD1 cannot be checked, as there is no DNA. The CDR3 runs to 15 residues. Germline loops: CDR1 DFQATT, CDR2 SNEGSKA (reference sequence). The CDR3 spells CSARAGDRVNSGYTF.

The chain has TRBV6-6 and TRBJ2-4. Germline CDR1 reads MNHNY; CDR2 reads SVGAGI (reference sequence). This CDR3 comprises 13 residues. The chain's CDR3 is CASNDLAKDIQYF.

V gene TRBV5-1 combines with J gene TRBJ2-3; TCRdb calls TRBD2, which cannot be checked without DNA. From germline, CDR1 is SGHRS and CDR2 YFSETQ. The CDR3 contains 17 residues. CDR3 protein: CASSLEPSGLNTDTQYF. Supplemented by reference TRBV5-1 and TRBJ2-3, the full variable domain reads KAGVTQTPRYLIKTRGQQVTLSCSPISGHRSVSWYQQTPGQGLQFLFEYFSETQRNKGNFPGRFSGRQFSNSRSEMNVSTLELGDSALYLCASSLEPSGLNTDTQYFGPGTRLTVL.

The rearrangement joins TRBV25-1 to TRBJ1-2; TCRdb's assignment of TRBD1 cannot be checked, as there is no DNA. The CDR3 is 14 amino acids. CDR1 is MGHDK, CDR2 SYGVNS, per germline. The CDR3 here is CASSPGGVIYGYTF.

V is TRBV5-5 and J is TRBJ2-2; checking the TCRdb D call of TRBD1 is not possible without DNA. There are 16 residues in the CDR3. Germline CDR1 SGHKS, CDR2 YYEKEE (reference sequence). The CDR3 reads CASSPAGASNTGELFF.

The chain has TRBV12-3 or TRBV12-4 and TRBJ2-7; TCRdb reports TRBD2, a call that lacks DNA to check it against. The CDR3 consists of 13 residues. CDR3 region: CASSSGGSYEQYF.

The chain combines TRBV4-1 with TRBJ1-2. The CDR3 has 16 amino acids. Looked up from germline, CDR1 is MGHRA and CDR2 is YSYEKL. The CDR3 reads CASSQDRRIANYGYTF.

CDR3 residues: CATSRGRLAGVNEQFF. The chain couples TRBV15 to TRBJ2-1; TCRdb's assignment of TRBD2 cannot be checked, as there is no DNA. Germline V gene sequence: CDR1 LNHNV, CDR2 YYDKDF (reference sequence). This CDR3 is 16 amino acids long.

The chain recombines TRBV7-9 with TRBJ1-6; TCRdb's D call of TRBD1 is untestable without DNA. There are 15 residues in the CDR3. CDR1 is SEHNR, CDR2 FQNEAQ, per germline (reference sequence). CDR3: CASSGRDGPNSPLHF.

This chain links TRBV18 with TRBJ1-2; TCRdb proposes TRBD1, but this gene call is untestable without DNA. Germline V gene lookup returns CDR1 KGHSH and CDR2 LQKENI. The CDR3 is 18 amino acids. The CDR3 is CASSPFRDSDNWNYGYTF.

This sequence joins TRBV7-2 and TRBJ1-2. CDR1 and CDR2 from the germline V gene are SGHTA and FQGNSA. The CDR3 spans 15 residues. The CDR3 loop is CASSPSRDHNYGYTF.

The chain employs TRBV6-1 and TRBJ2-2; there is no DNA to check the TCRdb D call of TRBD2. The CDR3 totals 16 residues. Germline CDR1 is MNHNS and CDR2 is SASEGT. The CDR3 here is CASSLHLAGGPGELFF.

This CDR3 reads CASSSPETMNTEAFF. The V call is TRBV7-9, the J call TRBJ1-1; TCRdb lists TRBD1, though no DNA is available to test this call. CDR3 length equals 15 residues. The germline V gene encodes CDR1 SEHNR and CDR2 FQNEAQ (reference sequence).

The chain couples TRBV25-1 to TRBJ1-4; TCRdb designates TRBD1, a call that cannot be tested without DNA. This CDR3 contains 14 residues. Germline V gene sequence: CDR1 MGHDK, CDR2 SYGVNS. This chain's CDR3 is CASRTRGEFEKLFF.

The CDR3 is CASSLARPARSSGNTIYF. The chain is built from TRBV11-1 and TRBJ1-3. This CDR3 is built from 18 residues. Germline V gives CDR1 SGHAT, CDR2 FQDESV (reference sequence). Looking up the rest from reference TRBV11-1 and TRBJ1-3 gives the full variable domain: EAEVAQSPRYKITEKSQAVAFWCDPISGHATLYWYRQILGQGPELLVQFQDESVVDDSQLPKDRFSAERLKGVDSTLKIQPAELGDSAMYLCASSLARPARSSGNTIYFGEGSWLTVV.

The chain is built from TRBV12-3 or TRBV12-4 and TRBJ1-2. The CDR3 covers 13 residues. CDR3 protein: CASSYEEYYGYTF.

The V call is TRBV7-3, the J call TRBJ2-1. Germline assignment: CDR1 SGHTA and CDR2 FQGTGA. This CDR3 contains 12 residues. CDR3 residues: CASSRTLGEQFF.

The V call is TRBV6-2 or TRBV6-3, the J call TRBJ2-2; TCRdb picks TRBD1, but there is no DNA to check that call. Germline assignment: CDR1 MNHEY and CDR2 SVGEGT. This CDR3 has 14 amino acids. CDR3 residues: CAAIRDRNTGELFF.

The chain joins TRBV29-1 to TRBJ2-5; absent DNA, TCRdb's TRBD2 call cannot be checked. The CDR3 has 13 amino acids. Germline lookup yields CDR1 SQVTM and CDR2 ANQGSEA. The CDR3 reads CSVEEGLPTAQYF.

The chain is built from TRBV12-3 or TRBV12-4 and TRBJ1-5. This CDR3 comprises 12 residues. The CDR3 sequence is CATAVGNQPQHF.

This chain uses TRBV7-2 with TRBJ1-1; TCRdb calls TRBD1, which cannot be checked without DNA. This CDR3 spans 15 amino acids. Germline-derived CDR1 and CDR2 are SGHTA and FQGNSA. This chain's CDR3 is CASSLGGGRTLEAFF.

J is TRBJ1-1 and V is TRBV3-1; TCRdb's D call of TRBD1 is untestable without DNA. The CDR3 has 14 residues. Germline V CDR1 and CDR2: LGHDT, YNNKEL (reference sequence). The CDR3 protein is CASSVNRGNTEAFF.